This TCR beta chain came from a study of tumor-infiltrating lymphocytes in oesophageal squamous cell carcinoma. TCRdb itself ran the PCR reads through MiXCR, one entry per CDR3 protein. This repertoire shows around 6,300 distinct CDR3 sequences, approximately 16% found once; its top ten account for around 25%. This CDR3 region has 15 residues. V shed 3 bases and J 4 bases; nucleotides not matched to a gene: 7. Per germline, CDR1 KGHSH and CDR2 LQKENI. In this sample, this clonotype turned up many times. The chain uses TRBV18 and TRBJ2-3; 7 positions agree with TRBD1. This TCR came from a male donor with esophageal squamous cell carcinoma. The sequenced material came from normal esophageal tissue next to the tumor. CDR3 sequence: CASSPKGQSPDTQYF. The CDR3 DNA reads as TGTGCCAGCTCACCTAAGGGACAGTCACCAGATACGCAGTATTTT.